This T cell receptor (beta chain) is from a study of blood T cells in healthy people across ages. General study results and limits: Naive T cell percentage and TCR beta diversity correlated strongly.

Donors were healthy Caucasian individuals from Russia aged roughly 6 to 95. In this sample, this clonotype turned up a few times. Its antigen is as yet unknown. A J-beta primer mix and a sample-barcoded 5' primer were used in a second PCR of roughly 6 to 11 cycles. MiXCR, run by TCRdb on the 5' RACE reads, gives a single entry per CDR3 protein. The data contain about 1.5 million distinct CDR3 sequences, 35% to 45% of them singletons. This TCR was recovered from a woman younger than 35 in good health. Material: blood.

The CDR3 sequence: CASSESGGASTDTQYF. The CDR3 coding sequence is TGTGCCAGCAGCGAATCAGGGGGCGCGAGCACAGATACGCAGTATTTT. V usage is TRBV9 and J usage is TRBJ2-3; 8 bases match TRBD1. This CDR3 contains 16 residues. Unmatched junction bases numbered 6, after V lost 3 bases and J lost 0 bases. Germline CDR1 and CDR2: SGDLS and YYNGEE.